The rows below give T cell receptor beta chains drawn from one sample of a study of T cell repertoires in cytomegalovirus infection. TCRdb re-derived calls from the reads in MiXCR, one entry per CDR3 protein. The sample has about 260,000 distinct CDR3 sequences, roughly an eighth seen once. Sequencing input: PBMCs. These receptors were taken from a human donor in good health (CMV status not recorded). Some clones in this sample may be carry-over from other donors' samples. The conserved cysteine and the conserved F or W are not part of the CDR3 here.

TRBV7-6	ASSPRSSGYEQY
TRBV28	ASSLVGSGRSDTQY
TRBV29-1	SVDFWREGLLHEQF
TRBV12-3/TRBV12-4	ASSLRQRGTDTQY
TRBV7-9	AVSGSSYEQY
TRBV20-1	SATSGTAYGYT
TRBV5-1	ASSLSSPRTDTQY
TRBV7-2	ASSPEAGSGGSEQF
TRBV15	ATARSPGQTQY
TRBV7-6	ASSQRTDRGSGYT
TRBV4-1	ASSHSGTQNPT
TRBV7-9	ASRYLAGNEQF
TRBV7-6	ASSLWTGRTDTQY
TRBV19	ASSILGANQPQH
TRBV7-2	ASSQQRGYTDTQY
TRBV6-2/TRBV6-3	ASSYPEETLMNTEAF
TRBV7-3	ASSSNPGTGGTEAF
TRBV25-1	ASNGETQAMAEAF
TRBV6-6	ASSYGGGETQY
TRBV3-1	ASSLGTADEQY
TRBV7-9	ASSLDKAGTTSTEAF
TRBV9	ASSVDEGNYEQY
TRBV12-3/TRBV12-4	ASTRAGEGQPQH
TRBV24-1	ATSERVGEQY
TRBV28	ASSLSFFDLSTDTQY
TRBV6-2/TRBV6-3	ASSTGRSYEQY
TRBV7-8	ASSLALWADYNEQF
TRBV4-1	ASSQTAPNEKLF
TRBV7-2	ASTYGGEETQY
TRBV10-1	ASSETGGRYNEQF
TRBV11-3	ASSDNREAQF
TRBV7-4	ASSRNADTIY
TRBV29-1	SASLAGAYNEQF
TRBV7-2	ASSSPPSTDTQY
TRBV7-2	ASSLRTSGGVVSSYNEQF
TRBV4-1	ASSQDSSINQPQH
TRBV7-3	ASSQKSAGELF
TRBV28	ASSLILGALSGNTIY
TRBV7-2	ASSLKWTGGGTEAF
TRBV20-1	SARDMGAHTEAF
TRBV7-9	ASSVGGDYEQY
TRBV18	ASSPTSGAQETQY
TRBV5-1	ASSLRDPHNEQF